What follows describes a single T cell receptor beta chain. The antigen is unknown. When sampled, the donors appeared nominally healthy, though they likely had unrecorded immune exposures. PCR primers comprised 60 Vbeta and 13 Jbeta primers. Some clones are missing from TCRdb's copy, which holds only in-frame ones; the method was immunoSEQ multiplex PCR. The repertoire has about 160,000 clones, 60% to 85% of them found once; the top ten carry 1.4%. The data belong to a study of cytomegalovirus exposure and HLA in healthy donors. The study, taken as a whole, reports: In an earlier analysis, about 87% or about 30%: the productive usage of most TCR beta V segments. In a later analysis, common viral pathogens appeared linked to several of the most significant clusters. Researchers had no immune exposure information except CMV serostatus available.

Germline values: CDR1 SGHRS, CDR2 YFSETQ. The ends lost 2 bases at V and 3 bases at J; junction bases unmatched: 1. CDR3 length: 15 residues. The gene calls are TRBV5-1 and TRBJ2-2; TRBD2 aligns across 10 bases. The TCR comes from a woman between 25 and 40 years old in good health and CMV-seronegative. Sequenced: PBMCs. The CDR3 region has the DNA TGCGCCAGCAGCTTTCTAGCGGGAGACACCGGGGAGCTGTTTTTT. It translates to CASSFLAGDTGELFF.